The present T cell receptor (beta chain) was sequenced within a study of blood T cell repertoires in COVID-19. Study-level background: Samples of COVID-19 (acute and convalescent) were obtained from the United States, Italy and Spain. PBMCs, B-cell-depleted T cells, or T cells provided the cDNA or gDNA that made up the material.

This clone was found a few times. Trimming left V 1 base short and J 1 base short, with 10 bases between. The germline V gene has CDR1 LGHDT and CDR2 YNNKEL (reference sequence). The CDR3 has 15 amino acids. Study processing details: Counts of nucleated cells, estimated from reference gene primer amplification, were obtained. The method was immunoSEQ multiplex PCR; TCRdb's version includes in-frame clones alone and lacks a portion of them. That table supplies the V and J calls and clone size; D and trimming were determined from the DNA. The sample records under 200,000 clones, around 90% being singletons.

The sequence came from a man aged 35 to 55 with active or convalescent COVID-19. The chain links TRBV3-1 (or the pseudogene TRBV3-2) to TRBJ1-2, with D possibly being TRBD1 (5 bases). Sequenced material: peripheral blood. The CDR3 protein is CASSQAKTVNYGYTF. The CDR3 region has the DNA TGTGCCAGCAGCCAAGCCAAGACAGTTAACTATGGCTACACCTTC.